This T cell receptor beta chain was recovered during a study of T cell changes during pregnancy in multiple sclerosis. Profiling relied on immunoSEQ multiplex PCR, and the TCRdb table lists in-frame clones only, not all of them. The sample holds around 47,000 clones, roughly 96% seen once. The germline V gene encodes CDR1 SGHRS and CDR2 YFSETQ. Trimming removed 4 bases from V and 6 bases from J; junction bases left unmatched: 5. The length of the CDR3 is 14 residues. This rearrangement joins TRBV5-1 to TRBJ2-3, with 10 bases fitting TRBD2. The TCR was taken from a female donor with multiple sclerosis, enrolled in a pregnancy study. The sample was peripheral blood, taken in the second trimester of pregnancy. Written as DNA, the CDR3 is TGCGCCAGCAGCACCTCTAGCGGGAGTGATACGCAGTATTTT. It is translated as CASSTSSGSDTQYF. The whole variable domain, filled in from reference TRBV5-1 and TRBJ2-3, reads KAGVTQTPRYLIKTRGQQVTLSCSPISGHRSVSWYQQTPGQGLQFLFEYFSETQRNKGNFPGRFSGRQFSNSRSEMNVSTLELGDSALYLCASSTSSGSDTQYFGPGTRLTVL.